There are a few counts of the clone carrying this TCR beta chain. Its antigen is unknown. These data belong to a study of cytotoxic CD8 clonotypes in ibrutinib-treated CLL. Study in general: The cohort had 10 to 11 relapsed/refractory and some 16 treatment-naive patients, 17 IGHV unmutated.

Repertoires were generated with immunoSEQ multiplex PCR, while TCRdb's copy carries only in-frame clones and drops some. The table lists approximately 150,000 clones, about 72% of them singletons. Study observations and caveats: The study found clonality rose at ibrutinib response, then fell toward baseline at progression. Public clonotypes occurred uncommonly; on treatment, they contracted or remained stable.

Looked up from germline, CDR1 is SGDLS and CDR2 is YYNGEE. This CDR3 has 15 residues. With 0 bases removed from V and 3 bases from J, the gap between germline ends came to 10 bases. Here the sequenced sample was PBMCs, taken after 12 months of ibrutinib treatment. V gene TRBV9 combines with J gene TRBJ1-5; D call uncertain. This clonotype was sampled from a human donor with chronic lymphocytic leukemia. The CDR3 reads CASSVGISDNQPQHF. As DNA, the CDR3 is TGTGCCAGCAGCGTAGGAATCTCGGACAATCAGCCCCAGCATTTT.